This T cell receptor (beta chain) appears in the sequencing data of a study of cytomegalovirus exposure and HLA in healthy donors. In the study overall: Of the donors genotyped, several hundred in all, around 76% fell in the Caucasian-associated ancestry cluster.

This clone was recorded a few times. Its antigen is not identified. The germline V gene has CDR1 LGHNA and CDR2 YNFKEQ. This CDR3 has 12 amino acids. After removal of 4 bases from V and 11 bases from J, the junction contained 4 bases not matched to a gene. Primers: 60 Vbeta forward and 13 Jbeta reverse. The data were produced by immunoSEQ multiplex PCR, yet TCRdb's version contains in-frame clones alone and is incomplete. The data hold about 130,000 clones, with roughly 10% observed a single time. Notes on the study in general: An analysis done earlier found most TCR beta V segments productive about 90% or about 30% of the time. V- and J-gene trimming in TCR beta was tied to a missense DCLRE1C variant by an analysis performed later.

The sequence came from a woman aged 18-35 years in good health and CMV-seropositive. Sequencing used PBMCs. This sequence joins TRBV4-2 and TRBJ2-5; TRBD1 aligns across 10 bases. The DNA for the CDR3 is TGTGCCAGCAGCCGGGGACAGGGGTGGCAGTACTTC. Translated: CASSRGQGWQYF.